This record covers a single T cell receptor beta chain. The antigen is not known. With 1 base clipped from V and 0 bases from J, the junction kept 2 bases outside the gene matches. This CDR3 is built from 15 residues. Germline V gene data show CDR1 as MNHEY and CDR2 as SMNVEV (reference sequence). This entry belongs to a study of shared clonotypes between healthy human individuals. CD8 cells regarded as naive lacked CD45RO, were positively chosen for CCR7, and omitted terminally differentiated effector memory CD45RA+ cells. Participating donors were healthy, HIV-negative adults free of recent acute infections or vaccinations. Study results and limitations: Compared with memory subsets, naive subsets generally had larger estimated richness. A few donors had 5% to 6% of their naive CD4 clonotypes in common.

Here immunoSEQ multiplex PCR was the method, and the copy in TCRdb shows in-frame clones only, minus some. This table has approximately 2,000,000 clones, just over 90% appearing once. This receptor was taken from a man aged 18 to 35 in good health. Some clones in this sample may be carry-over from other donors' samples. Material for sequencing was naive CD8+ T cells from PBMCs. The genes are TRBV27 and TRBJ2-7; TRBD1 agrees at 8 bases. The CDR3: CASSLLQGVSYEQYF. CDR3 nucleotide sequence: TGTGCCAGCAGTTTATTACAGGGGGTCTCCTACGAGCAGTACTTC.